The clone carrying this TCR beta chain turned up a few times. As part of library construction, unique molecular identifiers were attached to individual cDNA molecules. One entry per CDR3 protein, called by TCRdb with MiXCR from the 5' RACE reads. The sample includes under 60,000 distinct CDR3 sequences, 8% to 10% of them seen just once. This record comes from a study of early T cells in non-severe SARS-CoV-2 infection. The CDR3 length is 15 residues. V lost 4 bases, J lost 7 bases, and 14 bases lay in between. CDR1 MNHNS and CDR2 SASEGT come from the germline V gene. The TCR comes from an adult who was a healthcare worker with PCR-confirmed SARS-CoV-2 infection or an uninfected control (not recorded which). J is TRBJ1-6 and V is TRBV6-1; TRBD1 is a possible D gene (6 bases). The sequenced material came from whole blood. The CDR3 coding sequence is TGTGCCAGCAGTGCCCCTCCGGGGGCGAATTCACCCCTCCACTTT. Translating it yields CASSAPPGANSPLHF.